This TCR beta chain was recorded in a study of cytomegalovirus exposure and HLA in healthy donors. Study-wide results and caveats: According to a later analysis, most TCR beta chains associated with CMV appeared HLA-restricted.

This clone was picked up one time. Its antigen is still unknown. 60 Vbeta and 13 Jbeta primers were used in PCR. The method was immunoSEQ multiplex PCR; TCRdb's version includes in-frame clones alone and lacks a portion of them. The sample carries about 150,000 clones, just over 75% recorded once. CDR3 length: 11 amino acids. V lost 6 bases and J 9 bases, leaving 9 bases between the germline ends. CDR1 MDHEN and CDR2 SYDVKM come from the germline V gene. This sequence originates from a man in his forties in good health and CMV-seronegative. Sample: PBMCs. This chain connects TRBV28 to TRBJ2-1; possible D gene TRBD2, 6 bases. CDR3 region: CASSGRSEQFF. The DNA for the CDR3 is TGTGCCAGCAGCGGGAGATCTGAGCAGTTCTTC.